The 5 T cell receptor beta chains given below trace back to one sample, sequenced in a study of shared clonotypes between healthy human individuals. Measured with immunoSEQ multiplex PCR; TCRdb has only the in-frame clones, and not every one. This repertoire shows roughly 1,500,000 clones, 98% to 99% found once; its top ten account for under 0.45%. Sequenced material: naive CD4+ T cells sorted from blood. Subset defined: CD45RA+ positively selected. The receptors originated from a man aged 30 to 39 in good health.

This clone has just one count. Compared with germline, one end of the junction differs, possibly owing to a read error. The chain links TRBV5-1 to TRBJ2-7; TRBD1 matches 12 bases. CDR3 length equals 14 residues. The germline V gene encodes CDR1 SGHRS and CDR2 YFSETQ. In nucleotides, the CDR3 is TGCGCCAGCAGCGGGACAGGGGGCTCCGACGAGCAGTACTTC. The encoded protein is CASSGTGGSDEQYF.

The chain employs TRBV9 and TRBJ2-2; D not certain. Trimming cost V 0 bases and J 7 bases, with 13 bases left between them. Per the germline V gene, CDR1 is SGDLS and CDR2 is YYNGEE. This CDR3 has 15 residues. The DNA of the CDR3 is TGTGCCAGCAGCGTAGGACGGTCAGGCCTCGGGGAGCTGTTTTTT. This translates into CASSVGRSGLGELFF.

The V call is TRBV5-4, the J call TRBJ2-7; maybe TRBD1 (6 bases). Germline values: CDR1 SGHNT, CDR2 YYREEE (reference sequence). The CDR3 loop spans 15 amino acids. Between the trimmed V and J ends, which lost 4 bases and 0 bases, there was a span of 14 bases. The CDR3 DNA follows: TGTGCCAGCAGCCTCGGTAGCAGGGGCTCCTACGAGCAGTACTTC. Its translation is CASSLGSRGSYEQYF. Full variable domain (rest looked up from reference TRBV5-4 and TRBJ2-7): ETGVTQSPTHLIKTRGQQVTLRCSSQSGHNTVSWYQQALGQGPQFIFQYYREEENGRGNFPPRFSGLQFPNYSSELNVNALELDDSALYLCASSLGSRGSYEQYFGPGTRLTVT.

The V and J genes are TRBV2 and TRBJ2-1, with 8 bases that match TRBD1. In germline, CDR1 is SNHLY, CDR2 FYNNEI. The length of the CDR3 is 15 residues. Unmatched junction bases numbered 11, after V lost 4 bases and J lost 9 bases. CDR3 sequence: CASSAQGASWAEQFF. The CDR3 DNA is TGTGCCAGCAGTGCGCAGGGGGCTTCGTGGGCTGAGCAGTTCTTC.

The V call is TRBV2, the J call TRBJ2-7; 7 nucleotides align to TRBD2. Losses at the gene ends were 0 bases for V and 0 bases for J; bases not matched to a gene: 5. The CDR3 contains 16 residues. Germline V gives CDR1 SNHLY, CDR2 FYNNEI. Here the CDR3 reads CASSEAGGLVSYEQYF. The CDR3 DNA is TGTGCCAGCAGTGAAGCCGGAGGACTAGTCTCCTACGAGCAGTACTTC.